These 14 T cell receptor beta chains share one sample of origin, sequenced in a study of cytomegalovirus exposure and HLA in healthy donors. A multiplex PCR was run with 60 Vbeta primers and 13 Jbeta primers. The method was immunoSEQ multiplex PCR; TCRdb's version includes in-frame clones alone and lacks a portion of them. The sample contains 110,000 or so clones, over 80% of which appear only once. The source material was PBMCs. The receptors come from a man aged 25-45 years in good health and CMV-seropositive.

The V call is TRBV27, the J call TRBJ1-1, with a weak D call TRBD1 (5 bases). V was clipped by 7 bases and J by 3 bases, with 21 bases between them. CDR3 length: 16 residues. Germline V gene sequence: CDR1 MNHEY, CDR2 SMNVEV (reference sequence). The CDR3 DNA reads TGTGCCAGCACGGTATCCCAACGCCGGGGGGACACTGAAGCTTTCTTT. Protein sequence: CASTVSQRRGDTEAFF.

This clone appeared a single time. V gene TRBV18 combines with J gene TRBJ1-6, with a possible D match to TRBD1 (5 bases). The CDR3 is made up of 15 amino acids. The germline V gene has CDR1 KGHSH and CDR2 LQKENI. V was clipped by 1 base and J by 6 bases, with 10 bases between them. The CDR3 DNA is TGTGCCAGCTCACCACAGACAGCTTTTAATTCACCCCTCCACTTT. Residues: CASSPQTAFNSPLHF.

This clone was counted only a few times. The chain uses TRBV28 and TRBJ2-2, with unresolved D. V was trimmed by 6 bases and J by 4 bases, leaving 12 bases between them. The CDR3 spans 14 residues. Germline V lookup: CDR1 MDHEN, CDR2 SYDVKM. For the CDR3, the DNA is TGTGCCAGCAGCTCTAACTACCCCACCGGGGAGCTGTTTTTT. Translation: CASSSNYPTGELFF. Supplemented by reference TRBV28 and TRBJ2-2, the full variable domain reads DVKVTQSSRYLVKRTGEKVFLECVQDMDHENMFWYRQDPGLGLRLIYFSYDVKMKEKGDIPEGYSVSREKKERFSLILESASTNQTSMYLCASSSNYPTGELFFGEGSRLTVL.

V and J are TRBV5-8 and TRBJ1-4; 7 bases agree with TRBD1. The V segment lost 1 base and the J segment 8 bases; nucleotides outside the gene matches: 5. The CDR3 has 14 amino acids. Germline V gene lookup returns CDR1 SGHTS and CDR2 YDEGEE. In DNA form, the CDR3 reads TGTGCCAGCAGCTTGAGGGACAGTTGGGAAAAACTGTTTTTT. As protein: CASSLRDSWEKLFF.

V is TRBV10-3 and J is TRBJ1-1; the D gene is possibly TRBD1 (6 bases). Trimming left V 1 base short and J 2 bases short, with 11 bases between. Per germline, CDR1 ENHRY and CDR2 SYGVKD. The CDR3 loop spans 15 amino acids. CDR3 protein: CAISEYGTPNTEAFF. The CDR3 DNA sequence: TGTGCCATCAGTGAGTACGGGACACCTAACACTGAAGCTTTCTTT.

This rearrangement joins TRBV6-5 to TRBJ1-2, with D perhaps matching TRBD1 (5 bases). Deletions cut 6 bases from V and 2 bases from J, with 10 bases between. CDR3 size: 13 residues. Looked up from germline, CDR1 is MNHEY and CDR2 is SVGAGI. CDR3 DNA: TGTGCCAGCAGCGCCGACAGAAACTATGGCTACACCTTC. This codes for CASSADRNYGYTF.

The J gene is TRBJ2-7, the V gene TRBV6-5, with TRBD2 matching 12 bases. The V gene end was trimmed by 7 bases and the J gene end by 5 bases; junction bases not matched to a gene: 6. The V gene's germline CDR1 is MNHEY and CDR2 SVGAGI. There are 14 residues in the CDR3. The CDR3 is CASTLAGGLDEQYF. The CDR3 DNA reads as TGTGCCAGCACTCTAGCGGGGGGGCTCGACGAGCAGTACTTC.

The chain recombines TRBV15 with TRBJ2-1, with TRBD2 as a possible D gene (6 bases). Germline CDR1 is LNHNV and CDR2 is YYDKDF (reference sequence). CDR3 length equals 14 residues. The germline V and J ends were trimmed by 1 base and 6 bases, with 10 bases remaining between them. The CDR3 here is CATSRGLGFNEQFF. The DNA of the CDR3 is TGTGCCACCAGCAGAGGACTAGGGTTCAATGAGCAGTTCTTC. Supplemented by reference TRBV15 and TRBJ2-1, the full variable domain reads DAMVIQNPRYQVTQFGKPVTLSCSQTLNHNVMYWYQQKSSQAPKLLFHYYDKDFNNEADTPDNFQSRRPNTSFCFLDIRSPGLGDTAMYLCATSRGLGFNEQFFGPGTRLTVL.

The rearrangement uses TRBV10-3 and TRBJ2-5; 10 bases align to TRBD1. Germline loops: CDR1 ENHRY, CDR2 SYGVKD. J was trimmed by 3 bases and V by 10 bases; bases with no gene match: 8. The CDR3 covers 14 residues. This CDR3 reads CATYLGTGEETQYF. CDR3 in DNA: TGTGCCACCTACCTCGGGACAGGGGAAGAGACCCAGTACTTC.

The V call is TRBV27, the J call TRBJ2-7; TRBD1 aligns across 7 bases. With 3 bases clipped from V and 3 bases from J, the junction kept 2 bases outside the gene matches. The germline gives CDR1 MNHEY, CDR2 SMNVEV (reference sequence). The CDR3 covers 13 residues. The CDR3 region is CASSFYRGYEQYF. DNA of the CDR3: TGTGCCAGCAGTTTCTACAGGGGCTACGAGCAGTACTTC.

This chain uses TRBV30 with TRBJ2-1; 10 bases map to TRBD1. Germline V gives CDR1 GTSNPN, CDR2 SVGIG (reference sequence). The CDR3 loop spans 16 amino acids. Unmatched junction bases numbered 8, after V lost 1 base and J lost 5 bases. The DNA of the CDR3 is TGTGCCTGGAGTGAGTCGTGGGGACAGGGGAACAATGAGCAGTTCTTC. It specifies CAWSESWGQGNNEQFF.

About this clone: An end of the junction differs from the germline gene, which may be a read error. The V call is TRBV5-1, the J call TRBJ1-3; no reliable D call. This CDR3 contains 14 residues. Germline-derived CDR1 and CDR2 are SGHRS and YFSETQ. CDR3 in amino acids: CASSLTGSGNTVYF. The CDR3, as DNA: TGCGCCAGCAGCTTGACGGGGAGTGGAAACACCGTATATTTT.

The sample holds one count of this clone. This chain joins TRBV6-1 and TRBJ2-5, with D possibly matching TRBD2 (6 bases). Germline loops: CDR1 MNHNS, CDR2 SASEGT. The CDR3 extends over 14 amino acids. Trimming took 7 bases from V and 6 from J, leaving 18 bases between them. CDR3 sequence reads: CASTVDGGRQTQYF. CDR3 nucleotide sequence: TGTGCCAGCACCGTGGACGGGGGTAGGCAGACCCAGTACTTC.

The chain is built from TRBV2 and TRBJ2-5; 7 nucleotides align to TRBD1. J lost 4 bases, V lost 3 bases, and 2 bases had no gene match. This CDR3 region has 13 residues. CDR1 is SNHLY, CDR2 FYNNEI, per germline. Written as DNA, the CDR3 is TGTGCCAGCAGTGAGTACAGGGGAGAGACCCAGTACTTC. It translates to CASSEYRGETQYF.